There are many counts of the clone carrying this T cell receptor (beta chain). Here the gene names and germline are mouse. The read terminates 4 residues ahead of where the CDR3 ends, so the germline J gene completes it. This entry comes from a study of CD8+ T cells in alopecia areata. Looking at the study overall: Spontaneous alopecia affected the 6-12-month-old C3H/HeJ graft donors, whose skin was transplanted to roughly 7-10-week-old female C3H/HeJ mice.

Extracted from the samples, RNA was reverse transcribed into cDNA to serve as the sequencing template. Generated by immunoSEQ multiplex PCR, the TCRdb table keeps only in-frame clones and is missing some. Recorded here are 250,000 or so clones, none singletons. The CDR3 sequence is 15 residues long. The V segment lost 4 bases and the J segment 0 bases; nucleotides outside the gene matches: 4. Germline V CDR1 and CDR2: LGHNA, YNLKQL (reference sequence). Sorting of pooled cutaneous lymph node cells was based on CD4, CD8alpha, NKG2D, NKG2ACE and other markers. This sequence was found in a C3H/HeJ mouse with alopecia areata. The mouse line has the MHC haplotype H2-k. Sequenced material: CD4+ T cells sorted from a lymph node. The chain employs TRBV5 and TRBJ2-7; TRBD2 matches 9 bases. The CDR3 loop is CASSRLGESSYEQYF. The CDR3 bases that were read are TGTGCCAGCAGCCGACTGGGGGAAAGCTCCTAT.